One and the same sample provided the 14 T cell receptor beta chains below, sequenced in a study of post-analysis software for immune sequencing data (dated by TCRdb to between 2014 and 2016). General findings and caveats noted by the study authors: Patients showed significantly higher frequencies than controls for a handful of TRBV segments, among them TRBV5-6, TRBV5-1 and TRBV20-1.

Library prep was done by PCR. Sequencing was carried out with an Illumina HiSeq 2500. To reduce PCR and sequencing biases, unique molecular identifiers were incorporated into the TCR beta cDNA libraries. TCRdb reprocessed the public reads (quality trimming at Q25 with fastp, clone calling with MiXCR) and kept in-frame beta chains. Rows matching on CDR3 protein sequence are summarized as one entry with the most common DNA and genes. The sample includes a few hundred thousand distinct CDR3 sequences, with 30% to 40% observed a single time. Clones ranked in the top ten supply 6% of the sample. No antigen has been identified for these receptors. Sequencing input: blood. All receptors come from a girl aged 2 to 17 with multiple sclerosis.

On this clonotype itself: Since no conserved phenylalanine or tryptophan closes the CDR3, a read error is the likely cause. The chain employs TRBV3-1 and TRBJ2-7, with 10 bases aligning to TRBD1. The last part of the DNA fits TRBJ2-5 better; the J call may be wrong. The CDR3 totals 16 residues. The germline V gene has CDR1 LGHDT and CDR2 YNNKEL (reference sequence). CDR3 sequence: CASSQTTTGGVETQYC. The CDR3 nucleotides read TGTGCCAGCAGCCAGACAACGACAGGGGGCGTGGAGACCCAGTACTGC.

The chain links TRBV6-5 to TRBJ1-1, with 8 bases matching TRBD1. This CDR3 has 14 residues. CDR1 is MNHEY, CDR2 SVGAGI, per germline. Trimming removed 11 bases from V and 1 base from J; junction bases left unmatched: 9. The CDR3 region is CAADRGGPNTEAFF. CDR3 nucleotides: TGTGCCGCCGACAGGGGAGGGCCGAACACTGAAGCTTTCTTT.

This clonotype has only one observation. The chain carries TRBV27 and TRBJ1-2; D gene uncertain. Trimming removed 2 bases at V and 2 bases at J, with 12 bases between. Germline values: CDR1 MNHEY, CDR2 SMNVEV (reference sequence). This CDR3 is 15 amino acids long. CDR3 residues: CASSLEMKANYGYTF. CDR3 coding DNA: TGTGCCAGCAGTTTAGAAATGAAAGCCAACTATGGCTACACCTTC.

This clonotype was detected many times. The V gene is TRBV10-3, the J gene TRBJ2-7; TRBD2 is a possible D gene (5 bases). The V end was cut by 4 bases, the J end by 1 base, with 11 bases between. Germline CDR1 reads ENHRY; CDR2 reads SYGVKD. The CDR3 spans 14 residues. This CDR3 is CAISGLGESYEQYF. CDR3 DNA: TGTGCCATCAGTGGTCTCGGGGAATCCTACGAGCAGTACTTC.

This clonotype was recorded at least ten times. V and J are TRBV6-6 and TRBJ2-7; weak D call: TRBD1 (6 bases). Germline CDR1 and CDR2: MNHNY and SVGAGI (reference sequence). The germline V and J ends were trimmed by 6 bases and 4 bases, with 16 bases remaining between them. The CDR3 totals 14 residues. The CDR3: CASSQLGAQYEQYF. CDR3 DNA: TGTGCCAGCAGCCAACTGGGGGCACAGTACGAGCAGTACTTC.

The chain is built from TRBV10-3 and TRBJ2-7; 9 positions match TRBD2. V gave up 2 bases and J gave up 10 bases; unmatched junction bases: 18. From germline, CDR1 is ENHRY and CDR2 SYGVKD. The CDR3 spans 17 residues. CDR3 sequence (DNA): TGTGCCATCAGTGAGACCACGACTAGCGGCACGGAGGGGGCCCAGTACTTC. Amino acid sequence: CAISETTTSGTEGAQYF.

To note about this clonotype: The junction departs from germline at one end; a sequencing error may be responsible. This chain uses TRBV7-2 with TRBJ1-1; possibly TRBD1 for D (5 bases). The CDR3 is 16 residues long. Germline CDR1 SGHTA, CDR2 FQGNSA. CDR3 coding DNA: TGTGTCAGCAGCTTAACGGGTGGCGGGGGGGTCACTGAAGCTTTCTTT. Amino acids: CVSSLTGGGGVTEAFF.

The chain uses TRBV15 and TRBJ2-1; D is unresolved. Germline V gives CDR1 LNHNV, CDR2 YYDKDF (reference sequence). Trimming stripped 0 bases from V and 10 bases from J, with 13 bases between. This CDR3 is built from 14 residues. The CDR3 nucleotides are TGTGCCACCAGCAGAGATAATTCCCGACGCGAGCAGTTCTTC. The encoded protein is CATSRDNSRREQFF.

This clonotype was found a few times. The chain uses TRBV6-5 and TRBJ2-2; D unclear. The CDR3 runs 13 residues. The ends were cut back, 2 bases at V and 6 bases at J, with 7 bases in the middle. Germline CDR1 MNHEY, CDR2 SVGAGI. The chain's CDR3 is CASSYKRPGELFF. DNA for the CDR3: TGTGCCAGCAGTTACAAAAGGCCCGGGGAGCTGTTTTTT.

The chain combines TRBV3-1 with TRBJ2-5; the match to TRBD2 covers 10 bases. This CDR3 contains 15 residues. Trimming removed 2 bases from V and 4 bases from J; junction bases left unmatched: 4. CDR1 is LGHDT, CDR2 YNNKEL, per germline (reference sequence). CDR3 coding DNA: TGTGCCAGCAGCCAACTAGCGGGGGTATTAGAGACCCAGTACTTC. Its protein is CASSQLAGVLETQYF.

The chain employs TRBV10-3 and TRBJ2-7; D remains unclear. The CDR3 covers 13 residues. Trimming removed 4 bases from V and 2 bases from J, with 9 bases in between. CDR1 is ENHRY and CDR2 is SYGVKD in the germline V gene. This chain's CDR3 is CAISGGAAYEQYF. The CDR3 coding sequence is TGTGCCATCAGTGGAGGAGCTGCCTACGAGCAGTACTTC.

This clonotype was detected a few times. The chain is built from TRBV5-1 and TRBJ2-7; D unclear. Germline CDR1 and CDR2: SGHRS and YFSETQ. This CDR3 comprises 13 residues. Trimming removed 2 bases at V and 2 bases at J, with 8 bases between. Here the CDR3 DNA reads TGCGCCAGCAGCTTCAGTCAGGCCTACGAGCAGTACTTC. The encoded protein is CASSFSQAYEQYF.

This clonotype was recorded a few times. The chain combines TRBV3-1 with TRBJ2-1; D is perhaps TRBD2 (5 bases). The V end was cut by 2 bases, the J end by 7 bases, with 15 bases between. CDR1 and CDR2 (germline): LGHDT, YNNKEL (reference sequence). The CDR3 covers 15 residues. The CDR3 DNA is TGTGCCAGCAGCCAAACGGGAAAAGTGCGGAATGAGCAGTTCTTC. It yields the protein CASSQTGKVRNEQFF.

Notes on this clonotype: One end of the junction varies from germline; a read error may be responsible. V and J are TRBV3-1 and TRBJ1-2; unclear D gene. CDR1 LGHDT and CDR2 YNNKEL come from the germline V gene (reference sequence). The CDR3 covers 15 residues. Here the CDR3 reads CASSPIPDGSHGYTF. The CDR3 nucleotides are TGTGCCAGCAGCCCAATCCCAGACGGATCTCATGGATACACCTTC.